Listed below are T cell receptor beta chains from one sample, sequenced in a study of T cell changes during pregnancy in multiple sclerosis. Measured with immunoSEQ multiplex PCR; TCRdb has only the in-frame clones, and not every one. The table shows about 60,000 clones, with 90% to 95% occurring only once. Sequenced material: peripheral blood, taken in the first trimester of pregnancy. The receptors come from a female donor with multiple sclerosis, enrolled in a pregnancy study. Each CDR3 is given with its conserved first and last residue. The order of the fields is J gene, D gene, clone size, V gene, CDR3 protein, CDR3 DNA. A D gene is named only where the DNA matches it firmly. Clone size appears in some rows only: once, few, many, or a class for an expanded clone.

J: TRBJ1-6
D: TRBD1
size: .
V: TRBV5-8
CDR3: CASSLDRSNSPLHF
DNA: TGTGCCAGCAGCCTGGACAGGAGTAATTCACCCCTCCACTTT

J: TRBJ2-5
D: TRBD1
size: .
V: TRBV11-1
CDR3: CASSWGQGKTQYF
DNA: TGTGCCAGCAGCTGGGGACAGGGGAAGACCCAGTACTTC

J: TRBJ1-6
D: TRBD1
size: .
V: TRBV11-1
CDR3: CASSSTGRGRNFSPLHF
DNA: TGTGCCAGCAGCTCGACAGGGAGAGGGAGGAATTTTTCACCCCTCCACTTT

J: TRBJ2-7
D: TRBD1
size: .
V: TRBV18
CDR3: CASSPSGQGKDRYYEQYF
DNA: TGTGCCAGCTCACCATCGGGACAGGGGAAAGATCGATATTACGAGCAGTACTTC

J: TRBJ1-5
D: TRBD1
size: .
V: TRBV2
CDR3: CASRKTGDFSYSNQPQHF
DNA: TGTGCCAGCCGAAAGACAGGGGATTTCTCTTATAGCAATCAGCCCCAGCATTTT

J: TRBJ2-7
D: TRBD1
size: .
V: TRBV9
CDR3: CASSVDPGQGAYEQYF
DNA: TGTGCCAGCAGCGTAGACCCGGGACAGGGGGCCTACGAGCAGTACTTC

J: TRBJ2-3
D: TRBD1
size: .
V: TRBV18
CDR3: CASSPGTGEYTQYF
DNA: TGTGCCAGCTCACCAGGGACAGGGGAGTATACGCAGTATTTT

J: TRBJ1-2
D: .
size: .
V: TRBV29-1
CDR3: CSAAGGHDGYTF
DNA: TGCAGCGCCGCCGGGGGGCACGATGGCTACACCTTC

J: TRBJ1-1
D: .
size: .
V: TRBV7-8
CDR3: CASSWARGNTEAFF
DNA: TGTGCCAGCAGCTGGGCACGGGGGAACACTGAAGCTTTCTTT

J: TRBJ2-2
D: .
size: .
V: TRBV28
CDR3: CASSLTGVNTGELFF
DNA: TGTGCCAGCAGTTTAACGGGGGTGAACACCGGGGAGCTGTTTTTT

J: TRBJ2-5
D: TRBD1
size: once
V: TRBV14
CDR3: CASSQEAQGAGETQYF
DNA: TGTGCCAGCAGCCAAGAAGCACAGGGGGCCGGAGAGACCCAGTACTTC

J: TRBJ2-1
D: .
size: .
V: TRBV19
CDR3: CASSMPRGSSYNEQFF
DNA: TGTGCCAGTAGTATGCCACGGGGGAGCTCCTACAATGAGCAGTTCTTC

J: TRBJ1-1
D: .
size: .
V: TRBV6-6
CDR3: CASSYVRGSEAFF
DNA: TGTGCCAGCAGTTACGTTAGGGGGTCTGAAGCTTTCTTT

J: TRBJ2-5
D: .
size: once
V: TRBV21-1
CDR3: CASSKGSAEETQYF
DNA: TGTGCCAGCAGCAAGGGCAGTGCTGAAGAGACCCAGTACTTC

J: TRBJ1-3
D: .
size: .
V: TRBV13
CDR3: CASSSFRGSSGNTIYF
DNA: TGTGCCAGCAGCTCGTTCAGGGGTAGCTCTGGAAACACCATATATTTT

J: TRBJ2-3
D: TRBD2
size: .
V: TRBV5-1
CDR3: CASSLLAGGGNTQYF
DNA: TGCGCCAGCAGCTTACTAGCGGGGGGAGGTAATACGCAGTATTTT

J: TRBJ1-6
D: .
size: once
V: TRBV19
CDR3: CASGGNYNSPLHF
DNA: TGTGCGTCGGGAGGGAACTATAATTCACCCCTCCACTTT

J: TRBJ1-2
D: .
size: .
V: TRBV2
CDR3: CASSVGVWVYGYTF
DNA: TGTGCCAGCAGTGTAGGGGTTTGGGTCTATGGCTACACCTTC

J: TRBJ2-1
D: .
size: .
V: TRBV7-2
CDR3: CASSLGGLGQFF
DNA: TGTGCCAGCAGCTTGGGTGGGCTCGGGCAGTTCTTC

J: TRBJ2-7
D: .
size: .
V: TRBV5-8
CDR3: CASSLKPTSSYEQYF
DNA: TGTGCCAGCAGCTTAAAACCCACGAGCTCCTACGAGCAGTACTTC

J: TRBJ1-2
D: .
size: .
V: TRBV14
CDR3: CASSQEVWPGSDGYTF
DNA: TGTGCCAGCAGCCAAGAAGTATGGCCAGGGTCGGATGGCTACACCTTC

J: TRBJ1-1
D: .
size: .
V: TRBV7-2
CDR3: CASSLARGIGEAFF
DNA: TGTGCCAGCAGCTTAGCGAGGGGGATAGGTGAAGCTTTCTTT

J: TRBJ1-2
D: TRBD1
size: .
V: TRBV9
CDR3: CASSVVRSGGYGYTF
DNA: TGTGCCAGCAGCGTAGTTCGTTCAGGGGGATATGGCTACACCTTC